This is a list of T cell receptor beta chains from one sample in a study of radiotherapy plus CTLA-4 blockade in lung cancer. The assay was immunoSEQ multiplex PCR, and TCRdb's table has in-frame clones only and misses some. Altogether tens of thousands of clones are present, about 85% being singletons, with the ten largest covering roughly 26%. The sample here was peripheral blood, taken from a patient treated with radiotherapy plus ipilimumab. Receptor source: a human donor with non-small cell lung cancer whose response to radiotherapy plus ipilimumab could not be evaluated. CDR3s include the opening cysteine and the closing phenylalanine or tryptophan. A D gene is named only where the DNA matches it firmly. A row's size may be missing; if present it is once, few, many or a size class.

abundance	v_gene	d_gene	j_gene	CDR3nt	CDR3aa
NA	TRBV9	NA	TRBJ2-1	TGTGCCAGCAGCCCCGGACAGACGCTCTACAATGAGCAGTTCTTC	CASSPGQTLYNEQFF
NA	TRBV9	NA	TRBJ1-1	TGTGCCAGCAGCGTACTATCCAGGGGAGACACTGAAGCTTTCTTT	CASSVLSRGDTEAFF
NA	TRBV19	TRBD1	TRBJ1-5	TGTGCCAGCGCTGACAGGGGGCAAAATCAGCCCCAGCATTTT	CASADRGQNQPQHF
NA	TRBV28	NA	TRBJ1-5	TGTGCCAGCAGTTACTTAGGGGCCGGCGGGGTTCAGCCCCAGCATTTT	CASSYLGAGGVQPQHF
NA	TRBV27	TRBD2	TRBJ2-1	TGTGCCAGCAGTTTCGGACTAGCGGGAGCTAGCAATGAGCAGTTCTTC	CASSFGLAGASNEQFF
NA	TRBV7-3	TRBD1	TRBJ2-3	TGTGCCAGCAGTTTAGGGGACAGGCCTAGCACAGATACGCAGTATTTT	CASSLGDRPSTDTQYF
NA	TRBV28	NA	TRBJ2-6	TGTGCCAGCAGTTTATGGGAGGTCCGGGCCAACGTCCTGACTTTC	CASSLWEVRANVLTF
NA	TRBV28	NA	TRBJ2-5	TGTGCCAGCAGTTTCCGGGACACGCAAGAGACCCAGTACTTC	CASSFRDTQETQYF
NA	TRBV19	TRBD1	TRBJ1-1	TGTGCCAGTAGTATCCCGGGACAGGGAGACACTGAAGCTTTCTTT	CASSIPGQGDTEAFF
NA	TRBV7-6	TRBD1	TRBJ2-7	TGTGCCAGCAGCTTAGTTTCTGGGACAGGGTTTGCCTACGAGCAGTACTTC	CASSLVSGTGFAYEQYF
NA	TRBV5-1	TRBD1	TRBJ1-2	TGCGCCAGCAGCTTGGAGGGACAGGGAAACTATGGCTACACCTTC	CASSLEGQGNYGYTF
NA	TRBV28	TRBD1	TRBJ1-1	TGTGCCAGCAGTCTCGGGGGGACAGGGGGGAACACTGAAGCTTTCTTT	CASSLGGTGGNTEAFF
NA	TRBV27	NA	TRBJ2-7	TGTGCCAGCAGTTTATCACGACACGGCGAGCAGTACTTC	CASSLSRHGEQYF
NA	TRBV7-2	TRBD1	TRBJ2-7	TGTGCCACGGGACAGGGAACGTGGGAGCAGTACTTC	CATGQGTWEQYF
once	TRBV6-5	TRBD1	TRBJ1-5	TGTGCCAGCAGTTTTCCCCGACAGGGAGGCAATCAGCCCCAGCATTTT	CASSFPRQGGNQPQHF
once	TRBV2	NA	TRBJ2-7	TGTGCCAGCAGAGAGGATTCCCCCTACGAGCAGTACTTC	CASREDSPYEQYF
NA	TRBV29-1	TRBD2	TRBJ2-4	TGCAGCGTTGAAGATATTGGCGGGGGTTTGGGAGCCAAAAACATTCAGTACTTC	CSVEDIGGGLGAKNIQYF
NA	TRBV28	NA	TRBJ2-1	TGTGCCAGCAGCTCCCGGGACTCTTCGTTCAATGAGCAGTTCTTC	CASSSRDSSFNEQFF
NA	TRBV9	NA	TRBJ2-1	TGTGCCAGCAGCGTCGGGAGCGGGAATGAGCAGTTCTTC	CASSVGSGNEQFF
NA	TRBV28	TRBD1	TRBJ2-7	TGTGCCAGCAGTTTACCGGACAGGGGGGGCGAGCAGTACTTC	CASSLPDRGGEQYF
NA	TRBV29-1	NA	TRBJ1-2	TGCAGCGTTGCACGTGGCACCGTTCGGGACACCGACTTCTATGGCTACACCTTC	CSVARGTVRDTDFYGYTF
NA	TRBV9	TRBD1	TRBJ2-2	TGTGCCAGCAGCGTAGTTCGCACAGGGGGCCACGGGGAGCTGTTTTTT	CASSVVRTGGHGELFF
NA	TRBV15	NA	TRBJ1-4	TGTGCCACCAGCAGGAGAAGGGCTTTTCGGGAGGATGAAAAACTGTTTTTT	CATSRRRAFREDEKLFF
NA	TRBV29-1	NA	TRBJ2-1	TGCAGCTCCCTCTTCGGCGGCCGCTCCTACAATGAGCAGTTCTTC	CSSLFGGRSYNEQFF
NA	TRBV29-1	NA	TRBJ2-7	TGCAGCGTAAGACAGTCCTCCTACGAGCAGTACTTC	CSVRQSSYEQYF
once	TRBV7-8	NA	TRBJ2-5	TGTGCCAGCAGCCCAGGTTTAGGAGAGACCCAGTACTTC	CASSPGLGETQYF
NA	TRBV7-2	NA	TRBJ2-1	TGTGCCAGCGGGAGCGGTCAAACTCAGTTCTTC	CASGSGQTQFF
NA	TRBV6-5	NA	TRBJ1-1	TGTGCCAGCAGGGGGGCCACTGAAGCTTTCTTT	CASRGATEAFF
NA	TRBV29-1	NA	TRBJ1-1	TGCAGCGTTGGCGGCAGTGAAGCTTTCTTT	CSVGGSEAFF
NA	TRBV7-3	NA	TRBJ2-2	TGTGCCAGCAGCCCACAGGGTCCGGGCACCGGGGAGCTGTTTTTT	CASSPQGPGTGELFF
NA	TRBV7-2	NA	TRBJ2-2	TGTGCCAGCAGCTTAGCCCCCGCGATGAACACCGGGGAGCTGTTTTTT	CASSLAPAMNTGELFF
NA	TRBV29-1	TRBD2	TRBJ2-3	TGCAGCGCCCTAGCGGGAGCGTTGGATACGCAGTATTTT	CSALAGALDTQYF
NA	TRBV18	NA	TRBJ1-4	TGTGCCAGCTCACCACCTGTGGACAGTCGTCCAACTAATGAAAAACTGTTTTTT	CASSPPVDSRPTNEKLFF
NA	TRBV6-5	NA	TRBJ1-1	TGTGCCGTCGAACCAGACAGAACGAAAACTGAAGCTTTCTTT	CAVEPDRTKTEAFF